This TCR beta chain was sequenced during a study of blood T cell repertoires in COVID-19. Across the whole study: Samples representing acute and convalescent COVID-19 were sourced from the United States, Italy and Spain. T cells, B-cell-depleted T cells, or PBMCs provided the cDNA or gDNA that served as material.

Germline loops: CDR1 SGHVS, CDR2 FQNEAQ. The CDR3 runs to 16 residues. With 5 bases removed from V and 0 bases from J, the gap between germline ends came to 16 bases. Per the original data handling: Reference gene primer amplification yielded estimated nucleated cell counts. Assay: immunoSEQ multiplex PCR; the TCRdb copy retains only in-frame clones and omits some. That table furnishes V, J and clone size, whereas the DNA furnished D and trimming. The sample shows under 70,000 clones, approximately 79% of them seen only once. The sample comprised peripheral blood. This TCR was sampled from a man between 60 and 70 years old with acute or convalescent COVID-19. The chain joins TRBV7-8 to TRBJ1-1, with a tentative D call TRBD1 (5 bases). The chain's CDR3 is CASSLFVGGLNTEAFF. Here the CDR3 DNA reads TGTGCCAGCAGCCTATTCGTGGGGGGTTTGAACACTGAAGCTTTCTTT.